These 9 T cell receptor beta chains share one sample of origin, sequenced in a study of T-cell reconstitution after alpha-beta-depleted transplantation in children (dated by TCRdb to about 2016). The receptor library was made with PCR. TCRdb names Illumina HiSeq 2500 as the instrument used. TCR libraries were prepared with molecular barcoding, using unique molecular identifiers to normalize TCRbeta repertoire quantification. TCRdb ran its own pipeline on the public reads, namely fastp trimming at Q25 and MiXCR clone calling, and kept in-frame beta chains. Here each entry gathers all rows of one CDR3 protein and keeps the most common genes and DNA. This sample lists around 960,000 distinct CDR3 sequences; about 29% were detected once. About 28% of the sample goes to the ten largest clones. The treatment or condition label, as the study defines it: allogeneic hematopoietic cell transplantation with graft depleted of TCRalphabeta T cells and CD19 B cells.

Sequencing was performed on PBMCs, mostly from graft donor cells, taken 360 days after TCRalphabeta/CD19-depleted stem cell transplant. The receptors were gathered from a boy less than two years old who had a stem cell transplant for SCID, so the T cells may come from the graft donor.

This clonotype appeared once. CDR3 in amino acids: CASSLALETSGFTYNEQFF. As DNA, the CDR3 is TGTGCCAGCAGCTTAGCGCTAGAGACTAGCGGATTTACCTACAATGAGCAGTTCTTC. The chain combines TRBV11-1 with TRBJ2-1, with 9 bases lining up with TRBD2. The CDR3 runs to 19 residues. Germline CDR1 reads SGHAT; CDR2 reads FQDESV (reference sequence). With V trimmed by 0 bases and J by 2 bases, 11 bases remained unmatched.

This clonotype was detected only a few times. The chain combines TRBV2 with TRBJ1-2; no clear D. The CDR3 consists of 12 residues. Germline CDR1 reads SNHLY; CDR2 reads FYNNEI. V lost 7 bases to trimming and J lost 8 bases, with 14 bases between them. The CDR3 loop is CASTNTGWGYTF. The CDR3 DNA reads as TGTGCCAGCACTAATACGGGGTGGGGCTACACCTTC.

On this clonotype: One end of the junction fails to match germline, which may point to a read error. The chain recombines TRBV20-1 with TRBJ1-6; maybe TRBD1 (6 bases). This CDR3 has 16 residues. Germline CDR1 is DFQATT and CDR2 is SNEGSKA (reference sequence). The CDR3 nucleotides read TGCAGTGCTAGAGGGGGAATAGGGGGATATAGTTCACCCCTCCACTTT. Protein sequence: CSARGGIGGYSSPLHF.

The V and J genes are TRBV20-1 and TRBJ1-5, with TRBD1 identical over 8 bases. This CDR3 contains 13 residues. J was trimmed by 4 bases and V by 6 bases; bases with no gene match: 5. In germline, CDR1 is DFQATT, CDR2 SNEGSKA (reference sequence). The CDR3 here is CSARTGQNQPQHF. CDR3 coding DNA: TGCAGTGCGAGGACAGGGCAGAATCAGCCCCAGCATTTT.

This chain joins TRBV4-3 and TRBJ2-2, with D possibly TRBD1 on 6 matching bases. V shed 3 bases and J shed 1 base, with 15 bases lying between them. Looked up from germline, CDR1 is LGHNA and CDR2 is YSLEER. This CDR3 spans 17 amino acids. The CDR3 loop is CASSHPNGQWNTGELFF. The CDR3, as DNA: TGCGCCAGCAGCCACCCTAACGGACAGTGGAACACCGGGGAGCTGTTTTTT.

This chain links TRBV29-1 with TRBJ1-1; TRBD1 matches at 8 bases. V gave up 5 bases and J gave up 4 bases; unmatched junction bases: 6. The CDR3 covers 13 residues. Germline CDR1 and CDR2: SQVTM and ANQGSEA. Here the CDR3 DNA reads TGCAGCGTTTACGGGACAGGATCCACTGAAGCTTTCTTT. Translating it yields CSVYGTGSTEAFF.

The chain combines TRBV12-3 or TRBV12-4 with TRBJ2-3; 9 bases align to TRBD2. The CDR3 is 16 amino acids. After removal of 5 bases from V and 4 bases from J, the junction contained 10 bases not matched to a gene. The CDR3 bases are TGTGCCAGCAGTCCCTCCAAGACTAGCGGTGCAGATACGCAGTATTTT. It encodes CASSPSKTSGADTQYF.

This clonotype was detected a few times. V usage is TRBV11-1 and J usage is TRBJ2-1; 16 bases agree with TRBD2. In germline, CDR1 is SGHAT, CDR2 FQDESV (reference sequence). The junction had 0 bases not matched to a gene; V was cut back by 0 bases and J by 1 base. The CDR3 totals 18 residues. The CDR3 region has the DNA TGTGCCAGCAGCTTAGCGGGACTAGCGGGGGGGTCCTACAATGAGCAGTTCTTC. Protein product: CASSLAGLAGGSYNEQFF.

This rearrangement joins TRBV15 to TRBJ2-3, with 7 bases aligning to TRBD2. Germline V lookup: CDR1 LNHNV, CDR2 YYDKDF (reference sequence). The CDR3 has 15 amino acids. V gave up 6 bases and J gave up 4 bases; unmatched junction bases: 10. The CDR3 nucleotides are TGTGCCACCAGTACTCAGCGGGGTAGGGCAGATACGCAGTATTTT. Its protein product is CATSTQRGRADTQYF.